The next 18 T cell receptor beta chains were all read from a single sample in a study of blood T cell repertoires in COVID-19. Produced via immunoSEQ multiplex PCR; TCRdb's table is partial and in-frame only. The table includes roughly 340,000 clones, around 90% detected once. The sample taken for sequencing was peripheral blood. Receptors originate from a woman between 25 and 40 years old with COVID-19, enrolled during active disease.

This rearrangement joins TRBV10-3 to TRBJ2-6; maybe TRBD1 (5 bases). The CDR3 spans 15 residues. Germline V gives CDR1 ENHRY, CDR2 SYGVKD. Trimming pared 3 bases from V and 2 bases from J, leaving 8 bases between. CDR3 residues: CAISDTTAGANVLTF. Written as DNA, the CDR3 is TGTGCCATCAGTGATACGACAGCTGGGGCCAACGTCCTGACTTTC.

The chain recombines TRBV5-1 with TRBJ1-3; D is perhaps TRBD1 (5 bases). CDR3 length: 14 residues. V was shortened by 6 bases and J by 6 bases, with 16 bases between the two germline ends. Germline V gene sequence: CDR1 SGHRS, CDR2 YFSETQ. The CDR3: CASTVGGVKNTIYF. In nucleotides, the CDR3 is TGCGCCAGCACCGTCGGGGGAGTCAAAAACACCATATATTTT.

This sequence joins TRBV14 and TRBJ1-2; TRBD1 matches 8 bases. Germline V gene sequence: CDR1 SGHDN, CDR2 FVKESK. V lost 0 bases, J lost 7 bases, and 4 bases stayed unmatched. This CDR3 has 14 residues. The CDR3 loop is CASSQDRTGLGYTF. The CDR3 nucleotides read TGTGCCAGCAGCCAAGATCGGACAGGGCTTGGCTACACCTTC.

The chain recombines TRBV10-3 with TRBJ1-1, with D uncertain. Germline V gene sequence: CDR1 ENHRY, CDR2 SYGVKD. The CDR3 consists of 15 residues. Between the trimmed V and J ends, which lost 0 bases and 5 bases, there was a span of 13 bases. Written as DNA, the CDR3 is TGTGCCATCAGTGAGTCAGCCGGGTTGAGGACTGAAGCTTTCTTT. Its protein product is CAISESAGLRTEAFF.

The chain links TRBV5-1 to TRBJ2-5, with 7 bases aligning to TRBD1. The J segment lost 5 bases and the V segment lost 2 bases, leaving 6 bases of the junction unmatched. CDR1 and CDR2 (germline): SGHRS, YFSETQ. The CDR3 has 14 residues. The CDR3 here is CASSLTGVDETQYF. Written as DNA, the CDR3 is TGCGCCAGCAGCTTAACAGGGGTTGACGAGACCCAGTACTTC. The full variable domain, completed using reference TRBV5-1 and TRBJ2-5, is KAGVTQTPRYLIKTRGQQVTLSCSPISGHRSVSWYQQTPGQGLQFLFEYFSETQRNKGNFPGRFSGRQFSNSRSEMNVSTLELGDSALYLCASSLTGVDETQYFGPGTRLLVL.

This clone appeared once. The genes are TRBV29-1 and TRBJ2-3, with 8 bases lining up with TRBD2. Unmatched junction bases numbered 7, after V lost 5 bases and J lost 3 bases. The germline V gene encodes CDR1 SQVTM and CDR2 ANQGSEA. The CDR3 consists of 14 residues. The CDR3 region is CSVSQLAATDTQYF. In DNA, the CDR3 is TGCAGCGTTTCCCAACTAGCGGCTACAGATACGCAGTATTTT.

The V gene is TRBV7-2, the J gene TRBJ2-2; the D gene is possibly TRBD1 (5 bases). Trimming left V 5 bases short and J 4 bases short, with 20 bases between. The germline gives CDR1 SGHTA, CDR2 FQGNSA. There are 17 residues in the CDR3. In DNA, the CDR3 is TGTGCCAGCAGCCTACTTGCAGGGATAGCCCTCACCGGGGAGCTGTTTTTT. Protein: CASSLLAGIALTGELFF.

This chain connects TRBV5-6 to TRBJ1-5; 7 bases line up with TRBD1. The CDR3 has 16 amino acids. V lost 3 bases, J lost 5 bases, and 11 bases stayed unmatched. Per germline, CDR1 SGHDT and CDR2 YYEEEE. The CDR3 here is CASSSRTGLGDQPQHF. The CDR3 DNA sequence: TGTGCCAGCAGCTCCCGGACAGGCCTGGGCGATCAGCCCCAGCATTTT.

CDR3 DNA sequence: TGTGCCAGCAGAAACCACGGGGGAGGCGTGCTCATGATGAAAAACATTCAGTACTTC. It codes for CASRNHGGGVLMMKNIQYF. The chain uses TRBV21-1 and TRBJ2-4; TRBD2 is taken as the D call from the table, unchecked against the DNA. TRBV21-1 constitutes a pseudogene. CDR3 length: 19 amino acids.

The CDR3 sequence is CASSQGGLAGVYEQFF. CDR3 nucleotides: TGTGCCAGCAGCCAAGGGGGACTAGCGGGAGTGTATGAGCAGTTCTTC. The rearrangement uses TRBV3-1 (or the pseudogene TRBV3-2) and TRBJ2-1; TRBD2 aligns across 14 bases. This CDR3 has 16 residues. Trimming took 1 base from V and 8 from J; bases not matched to a gene: 4. Germline loops: CDR1 LGHDT, CDR2 YNNKEL (reference sequence).

The chain joins TRBV7-9 to TRBJ2-7; D might be TRBD2 (5 bases). Trimming stripped 5 bases from V and 3 bases from J, with 17 bases between. The germline CDR1 and CDR2 sequences are SEHNR and FQNEAQ (reference sequence). This CDR3 region has 15 residues. The CDR3: CASSLGLGLDYEQYV. In DNA, the CDR3 is TGTGCCAGCAGCCTCGGACTTGGGCTAGACTACGAGCAGTACGTC.

J is TRBJ1-5 and V is TRBV19, with D uncertain. Germline CDR1 LNHDA, CDR2 SQIVND (reference sequence). The V end was cut by 5 bases, the J end by 1 base, with 9 bases between. This CDR3 is built from 14 residues. The CDR3 DNA sequence: TGTGCCAGTAGTTCCCGGGGAAGCAATCAGCCCCAGCATTTT. Protein: CASSSRGSNQPQHF.

V is TRBV11-2 and J is TRBJ2-1, with TRBD2 as a possible D gene (6 bases). CDR1 is SGHAT, CDR2 FQNNGV, per germline. Trimming removed 5 bases from V and 5 bases from J, with 19 bases in between. CDR3 length: 16 amino acids. The CDR3 region has the DNA TGTGCCAGCAGCCTCCGACACGGGGGTGCGGACAATGAGCAGTTCTTC. Its translation: CASSLRHGGADNEQFF.

V gene TRBV25-1 combines with J gene TRBJ2-2; 9 bases match TRBD1. The CDR3 loop spans 15 amino acids. With V trimmed by 8 bases and J by 5 bases, 9 bases remained unmatched. CDR1 is MGHDK, CDR2 SYGVNS, per germline. The CDR3 DNA reads as TGTGCCAGCGGGCCTGACAGGGGGGTGACCGGGGAGCTGTTTTTT. It is translated as CASGPDRGVTGELFF.

The gene calls are TRBV11-2 and TRBJ2-1, with 8 bases fitting TRBD2. Germline-derived CDR1 and CDR2 are SGHAT and FQNNGV. The CDR3 is 15 amino acids. J gave up 7 bases and V 2 bases, and 7 bases lay outside the gene matches. CDR3 loop: CASSLSGSGRNEQFF. CDR3 nucleotide sequence: TGTGCCAGCAGCTTAAGCGGGAGCGGAAGAAATGAGCAGTTCTTC.

The genes are TRBV7-9 and TRBJ2-1; TRBD1 aligns across 10 bases. Germline V lookup: CDR1 SEHNR, CDR2 FQNEAQ (reference sequence). This CDR3 spans 15 amino acids. The V and J ends lost 6 bases and 5 bases, in that order; junction bases with no gene match: 7. This CDR3 is CASRPGTGADNEQFF. CDR3 DNA: TGTGCCAGCAGACCCGGGACAGGGGCGGACAATGAGCAGTTCTTC.

The chain has TRBV18 and TRBJ2-1, with D perhaps matching TRBD2 (5 bases). The CDR3 extends over 14 amino acids. The V gene lost 1 base and the J gene lost 3 bases, with 7 bases spanning the gap. The germline CDR1 and CDR2 sequences are KGHSH and LQKENI. The DNA of the CDR3 is TGTGCCAGCTCACCACTGGAGGTCTACAATGAGCAGTTCTTC. Its protein is CASSPLEVYNEQFF.

V usage is TRBV11-2 and J usage is TRBJ2-2; possible D gene TRBD2, 5 bases. Trimming took off 3 bases at V and 4 bases at J, with 21 bases between the two ends. Germline-derived CDR1 and CDR2 are SGHAT and FQNNGV. This CDR3 contains 18 residues. CDR3 sequence reads: CASSFGLGARAGTGELFF. The DNA for the CDR3 is TGTGCCAGCAGCTTCGGTTTGGGTGCGAGGGCTGGCACCGGGGAGCTGTTTTTT.